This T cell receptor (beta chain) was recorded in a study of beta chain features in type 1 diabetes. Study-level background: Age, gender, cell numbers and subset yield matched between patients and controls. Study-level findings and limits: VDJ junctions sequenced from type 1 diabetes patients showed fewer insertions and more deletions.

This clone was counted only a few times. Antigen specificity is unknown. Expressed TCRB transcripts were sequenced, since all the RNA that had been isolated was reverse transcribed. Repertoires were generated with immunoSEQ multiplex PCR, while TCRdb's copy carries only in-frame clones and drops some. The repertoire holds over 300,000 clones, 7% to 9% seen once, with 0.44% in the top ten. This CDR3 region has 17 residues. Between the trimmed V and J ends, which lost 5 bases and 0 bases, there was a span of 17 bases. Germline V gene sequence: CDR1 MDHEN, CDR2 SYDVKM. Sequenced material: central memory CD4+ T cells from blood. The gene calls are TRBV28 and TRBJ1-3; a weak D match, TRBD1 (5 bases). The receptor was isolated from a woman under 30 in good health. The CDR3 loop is CASSQTGTPHSGNTIYF. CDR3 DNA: TGTGCCAGCAGTCAGACCGGGACTCCTCACTCTGGAAACACCATATATTTT.